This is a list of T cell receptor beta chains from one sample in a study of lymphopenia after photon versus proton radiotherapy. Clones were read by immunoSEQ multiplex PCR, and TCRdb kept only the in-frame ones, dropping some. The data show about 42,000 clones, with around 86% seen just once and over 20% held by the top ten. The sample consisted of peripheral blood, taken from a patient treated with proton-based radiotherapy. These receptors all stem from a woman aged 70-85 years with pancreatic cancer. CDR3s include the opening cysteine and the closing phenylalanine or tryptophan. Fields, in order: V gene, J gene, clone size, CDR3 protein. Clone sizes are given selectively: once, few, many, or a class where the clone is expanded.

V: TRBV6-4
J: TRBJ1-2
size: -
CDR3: CASSDPSTGSGYTF

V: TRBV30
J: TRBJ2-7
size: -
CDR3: CAWSWGATGSFEQYF

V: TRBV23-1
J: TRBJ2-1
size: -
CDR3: CASSQSLRGGNEQFF

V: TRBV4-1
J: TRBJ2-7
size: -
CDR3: CASSQGLAGVDEQYF

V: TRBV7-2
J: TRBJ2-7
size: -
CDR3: CASSLGMTGYEQYF

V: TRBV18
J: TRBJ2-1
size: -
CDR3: CASSPPGRADSSYNEQFF

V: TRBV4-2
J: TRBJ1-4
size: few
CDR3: CASSQDKGDRATTNEKLFF

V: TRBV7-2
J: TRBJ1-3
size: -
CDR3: CASSLATGSGNTIYF

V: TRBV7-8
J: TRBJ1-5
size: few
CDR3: CASSLSQGGFQPQHF

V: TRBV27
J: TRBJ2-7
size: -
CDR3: CASSLGLTYEQYF

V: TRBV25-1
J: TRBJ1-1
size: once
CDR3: CAAKSTEDTEAFF

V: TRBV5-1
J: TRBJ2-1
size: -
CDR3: CASSFPQSGHNEQFF

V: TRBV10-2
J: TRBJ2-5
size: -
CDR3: CASSVSQETQYF

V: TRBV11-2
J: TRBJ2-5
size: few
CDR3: CASSLLGTSGRLDQETQYF

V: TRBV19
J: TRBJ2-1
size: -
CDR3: CASSSGRGLGEQFF

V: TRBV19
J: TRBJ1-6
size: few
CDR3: CASMGQGVSPLHF

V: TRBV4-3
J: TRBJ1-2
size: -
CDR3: CASSQEGGGAWSGYTF

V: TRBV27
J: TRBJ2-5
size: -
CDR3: CASLRDGRQISSRETQYF

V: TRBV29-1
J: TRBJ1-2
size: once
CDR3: CSVEKETGYGYTF

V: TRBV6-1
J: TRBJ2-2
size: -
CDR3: CASSESRVGTGELFF

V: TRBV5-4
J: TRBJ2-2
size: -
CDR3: CASSSGTSFAGELFF

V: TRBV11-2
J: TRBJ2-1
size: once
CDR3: CASSHKGDYNEQFF

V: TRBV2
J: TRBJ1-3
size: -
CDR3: CASSELTPDIYF

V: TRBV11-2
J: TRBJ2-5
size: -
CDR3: CASTPTGDSVTQYF

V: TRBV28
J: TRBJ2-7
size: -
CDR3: CASSLTGSHYEQYF

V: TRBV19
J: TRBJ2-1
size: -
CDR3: CASSIGVRTGGWNEQFF

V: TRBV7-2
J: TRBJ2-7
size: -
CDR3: CASSPPTGRGGYEQYF

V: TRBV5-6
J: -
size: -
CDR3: CASSLVFGGGGGYEQYF

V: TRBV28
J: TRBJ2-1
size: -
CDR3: CASSLSDRGLRNEQFF

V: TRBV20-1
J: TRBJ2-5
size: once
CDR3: CSAMGRETQYF

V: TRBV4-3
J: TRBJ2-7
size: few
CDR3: CASSQGTGLNEQYF

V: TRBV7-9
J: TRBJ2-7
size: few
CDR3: CASSHPGTPYEQYF

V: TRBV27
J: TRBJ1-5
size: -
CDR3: CASRPDISNQPQHF

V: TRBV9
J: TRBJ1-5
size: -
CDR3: CASSAGFQPQHF

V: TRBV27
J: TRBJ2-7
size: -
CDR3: CASSFLLAGGHEQYF

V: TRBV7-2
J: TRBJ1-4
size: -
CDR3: CASSLAGLGNEKLFF

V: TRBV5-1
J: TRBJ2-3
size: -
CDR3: CASSRGLAGTDTQYF